This TCR beta chain was sequenced for a study of T cells in Graves' hyperthyroidism and ophthalmopathy. V was clipped by 5 bases and J by 4 bases, with 14 bases between them. This CDR3 has 14 amino acids. From germline, CDR1 is SEHNR and CDR2 FQNEAQ (reference sequence). This clonotype has ten or more counts. Regions amplified from RNA transcripts were the TCR beta CDR3 regions. HTBI primers drove first-round RT-PCR of the TCR CDR3. TCRdb reprocessed the multiplex PCR reads with MiXCR, giving one entry per CDR3 protein. The table includes about 360,000 distinct CDR3 sequences, under 15% detected once. The chain uses TRBV7-9 and TRBJ1-2; D is perhaps TRBD1 (6 bases). The TCR comes from a woman aged 18-30 years with Graves' hyperthyroidism. The sample comprised blood. The CDR3 is CASSQIGQFYGYTF. CDR3 sequence (DNA): TGTGCCAGCAGCCAAATTGGACAGTTCTATGGCTACACCTTC.